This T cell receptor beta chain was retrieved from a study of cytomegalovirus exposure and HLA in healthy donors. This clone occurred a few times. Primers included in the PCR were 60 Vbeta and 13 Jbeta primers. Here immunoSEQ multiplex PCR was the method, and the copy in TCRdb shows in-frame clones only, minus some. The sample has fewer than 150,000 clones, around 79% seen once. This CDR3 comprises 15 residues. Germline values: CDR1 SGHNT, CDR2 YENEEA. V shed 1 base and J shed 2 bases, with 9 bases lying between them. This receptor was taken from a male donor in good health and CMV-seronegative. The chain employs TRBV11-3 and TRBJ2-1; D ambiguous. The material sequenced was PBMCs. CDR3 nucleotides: TGTGCCAGCAGCTTAGGCCCGGGTCCCTACAATGAGCAGTTCTTC. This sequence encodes CASSLGPGPYNEQFF.